This T cell receptor beta chain derives from a study of T cells in Graves' hyperthyroidism and ophthalmopathy (dated by TCRdb to about 2019). As for the study more broadly: To identify distinguishing TCR V-J signatures, a discovery cohort of 90 to 100 patients was used, comprising 40 to 45 with Graves' ophthalmopathy and 55 to 65 with stable Graves' hyperthyroidism. Prospective prediction of ophthalmopathy was tested in an independent validation cohort of 18 to 20 hyperthyroidism patients and 15 to 17 patients who later progressed to ophthalmopathy. The roughly 94 discovery patients were randomly divided into training and test sets at a 7:3 ratio. The study also compared thyroid tissue and blood T-cell repertoires from several Graves' hyperthyroidism patients. Once sampling was done, hyperthyroidism patients were given methimazole at a starting dose of 30 mg daily, whereas ophthalmopathy patients were given high-dose intravenous methylprednisolone. According to the paper, TCR Vbeta CDR3 sequencing was carried out on about 140 peripheral blood samples, which came from 40 to 45 ophthalmopathy, 75 to 80 hyperthyroidism and about 17 progressor patients. Study-wide findings and limitations: Sample size was not statistically predetermined, and blinding of investigators to group allocation was not performed. In cross-validation, a model built on a 13 V-J signature told ophthalmopathy apart from stable hyperthyroidism with 85% to 90% sensitivity and about 81% specificity, and in testing the same model reached 80%/75%. In validation, the model predicted progression to ophthalmopathy a median of roughly 6.2 months before onset, with roughly 70% sensitivity and 72.22% specificity. Blood samples also contained most of the expanded thyroid clonotypes (frequency above 0.001), which suggests that blood repertoires may reflect thyroid immune responses.

Trimmed from V: 0 bases; trimmed from J: 5 bases; junction bases lacking a gene match: 8. Per the germline V gene, SGHRS is the CDR1 and YFSETQ is the CDR2. The CDR3, cysteine through phenylalanine, is 16 amino acids long. Only CDR3 DNA remains: 48 bases, in frame from the first base. TCR beta CDR3 regions were amplified from RNA transcripts. For the first round of RT-PCR on the TCR CDR3, the HTBI primer set was used together with the Qiagen OneStep RT-PCR kit. Libraries were constructed in a second round of multiplex PCR, after which size selection and purification were carried out. Sequencing of the libraries was done on an Illumina HiSeq2000 using paired-end 100 bp reads. The authors' pipeline ran thus. SOAPnuke was used to process the raw data, removing reads that contained adapters or uncalled bases, had a mean Phred below 15, or lacked an exact match to the constant primer or identifier. High-quality paired reads were merged using COPE v1.2.5, and each unique nucleotide sequence was defined as a clonotype. Clonotypes were aligned to IMGT TRBV, TRBD and TRBJ reference segments using MiTCR v1.1. The analysis included only V-J combinations with a frequency above 0.0001, which together covered more than 98% of the repertoires. A TCS score was defined as the ratio between F50 (clonal expansion) and ExV (chaos), using BLOSUM62-based TCRdist between CDR3 peptides within each V-J. Welch's t-statistics and random forest reduced roughly 500 V-J features to fewer than 15, which were used in a naive Bayes classifier (R e1071). The similarity between thyroid and blood repertoires was quantified using the Morisita-Horn index. Through fastp at Q25 and MiXCR, TCRdb rebuilt clones from the public reads, retaining in-frame beta chains. For every CDR3 protein sequence, its rows merge into one entry that carries the most common genes and DNA. The V and J calls and clone size come from TCRdb's table, not from the authors' own analysis. Across this sample there are hundreds of thousands of distinct CDR3 sequences, with less than 45% seen only once. The ten top clones hold less than 8.5% of the sample.

In the case of this clonotype: It lacks a known antigen. Since a much larger clone is just one base distant, this may be a read error.

Patients with uncontrolled infections, other autoimmune diseases, pregnancy or lactation were excluded. Diagnoses were established on the basis of clinical symptoms, serum thyroxine and TRAb, thyroid ultrasound, and orbital computed tomography. Trizol reagent was used to extract total RNA, and RNA quality was then checked on an Agilent 2100 Bioanalyzer. The V and J genes are TRBV5-1 and TRBJ1-2; 9 nucleotides in the junction match TRBD1. Sequencing was performed on peripheral blood or thyroid tissue (not recorded which). The clonotype was recovered from an adult man with Graves' disease, either hyperthyroidism or ophthalmopathy (not recorded which). For the CDR3, the sequence is CASSLAGQGSRYGYTF. The DNA reads as follows: TGCGCCAGCAGCTTGGCCGGACAGGGGAGCCGGTATGGCTACACCTTC.